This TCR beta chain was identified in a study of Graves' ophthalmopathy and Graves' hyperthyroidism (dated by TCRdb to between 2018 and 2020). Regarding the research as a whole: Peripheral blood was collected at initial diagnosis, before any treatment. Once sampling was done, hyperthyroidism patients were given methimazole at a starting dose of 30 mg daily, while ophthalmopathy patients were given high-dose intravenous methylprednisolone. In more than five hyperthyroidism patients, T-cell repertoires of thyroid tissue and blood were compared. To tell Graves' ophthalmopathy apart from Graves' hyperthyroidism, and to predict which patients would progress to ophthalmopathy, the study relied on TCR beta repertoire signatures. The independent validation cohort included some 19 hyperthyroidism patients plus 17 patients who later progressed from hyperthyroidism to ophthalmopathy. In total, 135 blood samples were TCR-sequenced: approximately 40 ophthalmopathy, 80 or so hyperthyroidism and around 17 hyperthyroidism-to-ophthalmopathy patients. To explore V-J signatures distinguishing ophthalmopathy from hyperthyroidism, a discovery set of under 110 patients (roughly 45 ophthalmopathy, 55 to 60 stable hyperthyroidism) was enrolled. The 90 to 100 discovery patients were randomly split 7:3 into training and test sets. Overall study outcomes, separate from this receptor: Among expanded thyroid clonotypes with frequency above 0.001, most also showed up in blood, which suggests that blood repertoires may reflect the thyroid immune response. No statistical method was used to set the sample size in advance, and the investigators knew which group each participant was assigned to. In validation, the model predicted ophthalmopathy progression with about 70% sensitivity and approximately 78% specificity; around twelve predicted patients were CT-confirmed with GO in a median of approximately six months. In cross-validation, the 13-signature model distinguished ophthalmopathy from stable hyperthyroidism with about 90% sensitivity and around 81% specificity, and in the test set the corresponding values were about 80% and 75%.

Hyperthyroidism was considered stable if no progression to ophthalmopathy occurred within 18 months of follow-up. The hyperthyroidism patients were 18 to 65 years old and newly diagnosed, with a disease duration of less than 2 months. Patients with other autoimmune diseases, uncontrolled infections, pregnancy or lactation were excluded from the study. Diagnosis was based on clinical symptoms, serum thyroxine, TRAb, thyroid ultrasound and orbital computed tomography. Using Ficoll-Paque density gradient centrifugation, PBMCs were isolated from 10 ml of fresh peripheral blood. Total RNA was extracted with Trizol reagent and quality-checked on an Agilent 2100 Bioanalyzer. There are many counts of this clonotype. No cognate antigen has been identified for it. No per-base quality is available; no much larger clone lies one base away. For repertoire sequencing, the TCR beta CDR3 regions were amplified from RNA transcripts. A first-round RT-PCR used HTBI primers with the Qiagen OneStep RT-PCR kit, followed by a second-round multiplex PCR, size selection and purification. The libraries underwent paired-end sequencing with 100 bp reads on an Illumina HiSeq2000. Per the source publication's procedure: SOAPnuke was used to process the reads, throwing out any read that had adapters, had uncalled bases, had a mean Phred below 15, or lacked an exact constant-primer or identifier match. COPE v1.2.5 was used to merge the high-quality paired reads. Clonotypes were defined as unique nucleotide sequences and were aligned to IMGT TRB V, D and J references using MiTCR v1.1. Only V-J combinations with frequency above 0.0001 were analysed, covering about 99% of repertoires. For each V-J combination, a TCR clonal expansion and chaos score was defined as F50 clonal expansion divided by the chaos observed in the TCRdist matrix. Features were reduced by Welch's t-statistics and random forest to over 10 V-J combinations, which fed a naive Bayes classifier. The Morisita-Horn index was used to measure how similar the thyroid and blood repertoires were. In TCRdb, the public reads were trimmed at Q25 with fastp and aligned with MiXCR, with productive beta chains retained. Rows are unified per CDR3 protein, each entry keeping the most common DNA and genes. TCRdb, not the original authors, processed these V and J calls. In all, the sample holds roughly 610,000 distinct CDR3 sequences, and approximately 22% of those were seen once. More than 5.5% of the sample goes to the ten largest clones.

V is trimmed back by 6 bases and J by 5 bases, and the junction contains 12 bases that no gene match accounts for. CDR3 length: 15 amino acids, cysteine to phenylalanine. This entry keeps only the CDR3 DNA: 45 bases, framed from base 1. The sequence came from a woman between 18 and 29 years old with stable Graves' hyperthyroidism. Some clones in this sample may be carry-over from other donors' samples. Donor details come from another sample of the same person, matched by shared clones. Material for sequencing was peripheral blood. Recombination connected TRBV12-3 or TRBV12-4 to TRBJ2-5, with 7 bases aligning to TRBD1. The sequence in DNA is TGTGCCAGCAGCGATGCCCCAGGGGGTTTGGAGACCCAGTACTTC. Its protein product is CASSDAPGGLETQYF.